These T cell receptor beta chains were read from a single sample in a study of blood T cell repertoires in COVID-19. TCRdb keeps only in-frame clones here, not all; method: immunoSEQ multiplex PCR. The sample carries about 220,000 clones, approximately 83% recorded once. Sequenced material: PBMCs or T cells enriched from blood (not recorded which). The receptors were gathered from a woman between 35 and 50 years old with acute COVID-19. Both conserved end residues are part of each CDR3. The D gene is left open where the match is weak. Expanded clones get a size class; other rows say once, few or many, or leave the size out.

TGTGCCGGATGGTCTGGGCGGGGGAACAATGAGCAGTTCTTC CAGWSGRGNNEQFF . TRBJ2-1 TRBV5-8 TRBD2
TGTGCTAGTGGTTTGGTAAGCGGGGAAATCACAGATACGCAGTATTTT CASGLVSGEITDTQYF . TRBJ2-3 TRBV12-5 TRBD2
TGTGCCAGCAGCTTCAGTTTTTCCTACGAGCAGTACTTC CASSFSFSYEQYF few TRBJ2-7 TRBV5-6 .
TGTGCCAGCAGCGCCTTTAAGACTAGCGGGTGGAACACCGGGGAGCTGTTTTTT CASSAFKTSGWNTGELFF . TRBJ2-2 TRBV9 TRBD2
TGTGCCACCCTAGACGAGTCCTACGAGCAGTACTTC CATLDESYEQYF . TRBJ2-7 TRBV28 .
TGCGCCAGCAGCCAAGATTCTGGACTAGCGGGAGTAAATGAGCAGTTCTTC CASSQDSGLAGVNEQFF . TRBJ2-1 TRBV4-1 TRBD2
TGTGCCAGCAGCCAAAGAAGGAGCGGGAGGGCCATCTACGAGCAGTACTTC CASSQRRSGRAIYEQYF . TRBJ2-7 TRBV3-1/TRBV3-2 TRBD2
TGTGCCAGCAGCAGAGGGCGTCCCAGCGATTCACCCCTCCACTTT CASSRGRPSDSPLHF . TRBJ1-6 TRBV6-5 .
TGTGCCAGCAGCTTGCTAGCGCACGAGCAGTACTTC CASSLLAHEQYF . TRBJ2-7 TRBV14 .
TGTGCCAGCAGCTGGCGGGAGGGCCCGACAGATACGCAGTATTTT CASSWREGPTDTQYF . TRBJ2-3 TRBV11-3 TRBD2
TGTGCCAGCAGCTACTCACTCAGACAGGCGAACACCGGGGAGCTGTTTTTT CASSYSLRQANTGELFF many TRBJ2-2 TRBV7-2 .
TGTGCCAGTAGCCGAGGACTTTCCGAGCCCCAGCATTTT CASSRGLSEPQHF . TRBJ1-5 TRBV19 .
TGTGCCTGGACCCCGACTAGCTACGCCCACGAGCAGTACTTC CAWTPTSYAHEQYF . TRBJ2-7 TRBV30 TRBD2
TGTGCCAGCAGTCGGAACAGTGGAAACACCATATATTTT CASSRNSGNTIYF . TRBJ1-3 TRBV12-3/TRBV12-4 .
TGTGCCAGCAGAGAACCCGGGATCCGGACTGAAGCTTTCTTT CASREPGIRTEAFF . TRBJ1-1 TRBV2 .
TGTGCCAGCAGTTTAGGCGGCACTATCTCTGGAAACACCATATATTTT CASSLGGTISGNTIYF few TRBJ1-3 TRBV28 .
TGTGCCACCAACCCGGACAGGGGGAACACTGAAGCTTTCTTT CATNPDRGNTEAFF . TRBJ1-1 TRBV19 TRBD1
TGTGCCAGCAGCCCCGAGTGGGGGACAGGGCGCCGCGAGCAGTACTTC CASSPEWGTGRREQYF . TRBJ2-7 TRBV7-3 TRBD1
TGTGCCAGTAGTATACCTGAGTATGGCTACACCTTC CASSIPEYGYTF once TRBJ1-2 TRBV19 .
TGTGCCAGCATTTCCGACTGGGGCCAAGATCCCCAGTCATCACCCACCTATGGCTACACCTTC CASISDWGQDPQSSPTYGYTF . TRBJ1-2 TRBV28 .
TGTGCCAGCAGTCGACCTGGGTCCAGGGGGCGGGAAAAACTGTTTTTT CASSRPGSRGREKLFF . TRBJ1-4 TRBV28 TRBD1
TGCGCCAGCAGTAGTTACAGGGATGATCAGCCCCAGCATTTT CASSSYRDDQPQHF few TRBJ1-5 TRBV4-1 .
TGTGCCAGCTCACCCTCAAGGAGGGGGCTTCCGTATGGCTACACCTTC CASSPSRRGLPYGYTF few TRBJ1-2 TRBV18 TRBD1
TGTGCCAGCAGTCTTCCGGGACAGCGGGTCGTTAGGGGCTACACCTTC CASSLPGQRVVRGYTF once TRBJ1-2 TRBV28 TRBD1
TGTGCCAGCAGCGTAGGTCCGACAGGGGAAGCTTTCTTT CASSVGPTGEAFF . TRBJ1-1 TRBV9 TRBD1
TGTGCCAGCAGCCCCGGGACTAGCGGCTTAGATACGCAGTATTTT CASSPGTSGLDTQYF . TRBJ2-3 TRBV2 TRBD2
TGCGCCAGCAGCCCCCGCTCCGGGACAGAGACGAACACTGAAGCTTTCTTT CASSPRSGTETNTEAFF . TRBJ1-1 TRBV4-3 TRBD1
TGTGCCAGCAGCTTGGTTGGGACAGGGGTAGATTCACCCCTCCACTTT CASSLVGTGVDSPLHF . TRBJ1-6 TRBV5-6 TRBD1
TGTGCCAGCATGCGGCAGAGCACCGGGGAGCTGTTTTTT CASMRQSTGELFF . TRBJ2-2 TRBV27 .
TGTGCCAGCGGGACTAGCGGGAGAGTAGAGACCCAGTACTTC CASGTSGRVETQYF . TRBJ2-5 TRBV27 TRBD2
TGCGCCAGCAGCTTGAGAGGGTCTAAAAACTATGGCTACACCTTC CASSLRGSKNYGYTF . TRBJ1-2 TRBV5-1 .
TGTGCCATCAGTGAGTCGGAGGAAGAGGTAAACGAGCAGTACTTC CAISESEEEVNEQYF . TRBJ2-7 TRBV10-3 .
TGTGCCAGTAGTATAGAACACAGGGTCCTAGGCTATGGCTACACCTTC CASSIEHRVLGYGYTF . TRBJ1-2 TRBV19 .
TGTGCCACCAGCAGAGATCGGGGGTATAATCAGCCCCAGCATTTT CATSRDRGYNQPQHF . TRBJ1-5 TRBV15 .
TGTGCCAGCAGCCCGTGGAGCGGGGGGGCTAATGAGCAGTTCTTC CASSPWSGGANEQFF . TRBJ2-1 TRBV6-2/TRBV6-3 TRBD2
TGTGCCATCAACACGATCGGACTTAACTCCTACGAGCAGTACTTC CAINTIGLNSYEQYF . TRBJ2-7 TRBV2 .
TGTGCCAGCAGCTTGGGGGGGGCCTACAATGAGCAGTTCTTC CASSLGGAYNEQFF . TRBJ2-1 TRBV11-2 TRBD2
TGTGCCAGTAGATCCGCGAGCGGGAGAGGCACCGGGGAGCTGTTTTTT CASRSASGRGTGELFF . TRBJ2-2 TRBV19 TRBD2
TGTGCCAGCAGCGCCTGGGGACAGAATCAAGAGACCCAGTACTTC CASSAWGQNQETQYF . TRBJ2-5 TRBV9 TRBD1
TGCGCCAGCAGCTCGGGGGGGAGTTTGGATGAGCAGTTCTTC CASSSGGSLDEQFF . TRBJ2-1 TRBV5-1 TRBD2
TGCGCCAGCAGGTCCGGGACAGGGTGGGAAAAACTGTTTTTT CASRSGTGWEKLFF few TRBJ1-4 TRBV5-1 TRBD1
TGTGCCAGCAGCTTCGGGGGAAGCTCCTACAATGAGCAGTTCTTC CASSFGGSSYNEQFF . TRBJ2-1 TRBV7-3 .
TGTGCCAGCTCAACGATATGGGGGGGCCAGGATGAGCAGTTCTTC CASSTIWGGQDEQFF . TRBJ2-1 TRBV18 .
TGTGCCATCAGACTGACTAGCGGGGACAATGAGCAGTTCTTC CAIRLTSGDNEQFF few TRBJ2-1 TRBV10-3 TRBD2
TGTGCCAGCAGCTTAGTAACCGGGGAGCTGTTTTTT CASSLVTGELFF . TRBJ2-2 TRBV7-9 .
TGTGCCAGCAGTCACCGGGTGGACAGGACTAGCGGGAGGGCCTACCAAAGGATCAATGAGCAGTTCTTC CASSHRVDRTSGRAYQRINEQFF few TRBJ2-1 TRBV27 TRBD2
TGCACCAGCAGCAAGCGTTCTCCAGGCGGGACAGGGAAAGGACTATATGGCTACACCTTC CTSSKRSPGGTGKGLYGYTF . TRBJ1-2 TRBV1 .
TGTGCCAGCAGCCGGGACAGGAAAGCTTTCTTT CASSRDRKAFF . TRBJ1-1 TRBV7-2 TRBD1
TGTGCCAGCAGCTCGCGACAGGGGCCCCCCTACGAGCAGTACTTC CASSSRQGPPYEQYF . TRBJ2-7 TRBV7-9 TRBD1
TGTGCCAGCAGCCAAGGGCTGGCAGGGGTGGGCACTGAAGCTTTCTTT CASSQGLAGVGTEAFF . TRBJ1-1 TRBV4-2 .
TGCGCCAGCAGCCATCAACAGGGGGACTATGGCTACACCTTC CASSHQQGDYGYTF once TRBJ1-2 TRBV4-1 TRBD1
TGCAGCGCCGGCCCTCGCGGGAGCGACCGTGAGCAGTTCTTC CSAGPRGSDREQFF . TRBJ2-1 TRBV29-1 TRBD2
TGTGCCAGCAGCTCACCGGGACAGACCGTCTATGGCTACACCTTC CASSSPGQTVYGYTF . TRBJ1-2 TRBV11-3 TRBD1
TGTGCCAGCAGCCCCAACGGAAGGGTCGGTAGCGGGGGGCCGGGGTACAATGAGCAGTTCTTC CASSPNGRVGSGGPGYNEQFF . TRBJ2-1 TRBV6-6 TRBD2
TGTGCCAGTAGTATTGGGACACTCATGAACACTGAAGCTTTCTTT CASSIGTLMNTEAFF . TRBJ1-1 TRBV19 .
TGTGCCAGCTCAGGGACGGAGGGAGGCTACGAGCAGTACTTC CASSGTEGGYEQYF . TRBJ2-7 TRBV18 .
TGTGCCAGCAGTTCAAACCGGGACACCTCCACCTACGAGCAGTACTTC CASSSNRDTSTYEQYF . TRBJ2-7 TRBV28 .
TGTGCCAGCTCACCATCGGCAGGGGGCGCGGGCTATGGCTACACCTTC CASSPSAGGAGYGYTF . TRBJ1-2 TRBV18 TRBD1
TGTGCCAGCAGCTCTCCTTACGAGCAGTACTTC CASSSPYEQYF . TRBJ2-7 TRBV28 .